This paragraph reports one T cell receptor beta chain. 13 Jbeta primers and 60 Vbeta primers were used for the PCR. Some clones are missing from TCRdb's copy, which holds only in-frame ones; the method was immunoSEQ multiplex PCR. The sample has just under 90,000 clones. Germline V CDR1 and CDR2: LNHNV, YYDKDF (reference sequence). V lost 0 bases and J lost 2, with 8 bases in between. The CDR3 loop spans 14 amino acids. The data were taken from a study of cytomegalovirus exposure and HLA in healthy donors. The source material was PBMCs. The genes are TRBV15 and TRBJ2-7, with D unclear. The sequence derives from a girl under 18 in good health and CMV-seropositive. This CDR3 is CATSRDRNTYEQYF. The DNA of the CDR3 is TGTGCCACCAGCAGAGACAGGAATACCTACGAGCAGTACTTC. The variable domain in full, completed from reference TRBV15 and TRBJ2-7, reads DAMVIQNPRYQVTQFGKPVTLSCSQTLNHNVMYWYQQKSSQAPKLLFHYYDKDFNNEADTPDNFQSRRPNTSFCFLDIRSPGLGDTAMYLCATSRDRNTYEQYFGPGTRLTVT.